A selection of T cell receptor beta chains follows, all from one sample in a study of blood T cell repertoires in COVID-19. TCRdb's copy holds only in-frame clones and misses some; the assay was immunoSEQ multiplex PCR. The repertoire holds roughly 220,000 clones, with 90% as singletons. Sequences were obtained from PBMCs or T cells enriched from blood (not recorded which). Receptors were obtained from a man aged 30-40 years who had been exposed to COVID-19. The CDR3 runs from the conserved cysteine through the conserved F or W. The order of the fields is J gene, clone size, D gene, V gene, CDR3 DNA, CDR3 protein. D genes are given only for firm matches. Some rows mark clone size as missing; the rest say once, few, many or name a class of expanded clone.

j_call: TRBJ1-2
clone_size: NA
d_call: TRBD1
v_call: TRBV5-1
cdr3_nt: TGCGCCAGCAGCTTCGACAGGGACCACTATGGCTACACCTTC
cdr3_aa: CASSFDRDHYGYTF

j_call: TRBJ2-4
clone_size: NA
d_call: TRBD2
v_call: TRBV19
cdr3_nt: TGTGCCAGTAGCACCGGGACTAGCGGGGGCCTAGCCAAAAACATTCAGTACTTC
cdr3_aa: CASSTGTSGGLAKNIQYF

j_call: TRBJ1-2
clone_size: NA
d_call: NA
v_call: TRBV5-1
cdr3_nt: TGCGCCAGCAGCTCAGCGGGGATTTATGGGAGCTATGGCTACACCTTC
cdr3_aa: CASSSAGIYGSYGYTF

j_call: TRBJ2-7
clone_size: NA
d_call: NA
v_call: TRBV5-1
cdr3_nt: TGCGCCAGCAGCTTAAGGGGCTACGAGCAGTACTTC
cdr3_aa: CASSLRGYEQYF

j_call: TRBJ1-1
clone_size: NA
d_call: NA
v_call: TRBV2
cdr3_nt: TGTGCCAGCAGCAGTCAGGGGCCTGAAGCTTTCTTT
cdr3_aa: CASSSQGPEAFF

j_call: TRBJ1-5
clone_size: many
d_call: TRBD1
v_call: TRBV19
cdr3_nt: TGTGCCAAGGGGGCAGATCAGCCCCAGCATTTT
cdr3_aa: CAKGADQPQHF

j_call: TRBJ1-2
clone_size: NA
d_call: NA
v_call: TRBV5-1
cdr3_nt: TGCGCCAGCAGAGGCGGCACAGGAGACTATGGCTACACCTTC
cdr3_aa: CASRGGTGDYGYTF

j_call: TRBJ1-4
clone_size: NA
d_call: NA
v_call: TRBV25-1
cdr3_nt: TGTGCCAGCAGTGAAGTCTCGGTTAATGAAAAACTGTTTTTT
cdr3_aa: CASSEVSVNEKLFF

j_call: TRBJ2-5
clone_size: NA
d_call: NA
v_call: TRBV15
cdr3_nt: TGTGCCACCAGCAGAGATCAGGGGTACCAAGAGACCCAGTACTTC
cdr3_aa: CATSRDQGYQETQYF

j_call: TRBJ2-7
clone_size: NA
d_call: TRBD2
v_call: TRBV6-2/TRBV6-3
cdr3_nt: TGTGCCAGCAGTTACCCCCGGGGGGACGAGCAGTACTTC
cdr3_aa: CASSYPRGDEQYF

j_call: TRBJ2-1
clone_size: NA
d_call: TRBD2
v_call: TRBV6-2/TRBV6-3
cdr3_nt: TGTGCCAGCAGCCCCGTGACTAGCGGGGGGGCTTATGAGCAGTTCTTC
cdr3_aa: CASSPVTSGGAYEQFF

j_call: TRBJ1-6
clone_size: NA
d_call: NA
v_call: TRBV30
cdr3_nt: TGTGCCTGGAAACAGGGTTGGTCACCCCTCCACTTT
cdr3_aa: CAWKQGWSPLHF

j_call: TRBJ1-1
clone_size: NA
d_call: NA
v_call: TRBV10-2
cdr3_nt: TGCGCCAGCGGCCGGGGGAGTGGAACTGAAGCTTTCTTT
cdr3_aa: CASGRGSGTEAFF

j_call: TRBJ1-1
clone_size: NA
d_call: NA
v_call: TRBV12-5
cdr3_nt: TGTGCTAGTGGTTTGGCCGGGATTGAAGCTTTCTTT
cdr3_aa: CASGLAGIEAFF

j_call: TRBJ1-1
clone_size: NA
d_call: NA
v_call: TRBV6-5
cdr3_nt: TGTGCCAGCAGTCGAGTCAATATGAACACTGAAGCTTTCTTT
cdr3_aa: CASSRVNMNTEAFF

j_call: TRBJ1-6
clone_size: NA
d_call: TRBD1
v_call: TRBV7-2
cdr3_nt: TGTGCCAGCAGCCCCAGGGTCGGGACAGACAGAGTGCCACCCCTCCACTTT
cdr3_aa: CASSPRVGTDRVPPLHF

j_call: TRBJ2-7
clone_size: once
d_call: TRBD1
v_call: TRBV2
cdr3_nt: TGTGCCAGTTTTGACAGGGGGCGCTCCTACGAGCAGTACTTC
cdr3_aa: CASFDRGRSYEQYF

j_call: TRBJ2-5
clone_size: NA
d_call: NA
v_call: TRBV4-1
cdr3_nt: TGCGCCAGCAGCCAAGATTGGGTGGATGGGGCGGCCGGAGAGACCCAGTACTTC
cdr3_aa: CASSQDWVDGAAGETQYF

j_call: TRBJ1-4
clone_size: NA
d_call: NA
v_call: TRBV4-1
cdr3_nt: TGCGCCAGCAGCCAAGGGTCTGGGGGGGATGAAAAACTGTTTTTT
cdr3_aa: CASSQGSGGDEKLFF

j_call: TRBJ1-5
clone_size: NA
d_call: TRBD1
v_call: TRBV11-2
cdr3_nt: TGTGCCAGCAGTTTCCAGGGGGCGAACCAGCCCCAGCATTTT
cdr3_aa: CASSFQGANQPQHF

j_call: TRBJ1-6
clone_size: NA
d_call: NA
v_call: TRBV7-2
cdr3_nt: TGTGCCAGCAGCCAACGGACGGACACCTATAATTCACCCCTCCACTTT
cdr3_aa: CASSQRTDTYNSPLHF

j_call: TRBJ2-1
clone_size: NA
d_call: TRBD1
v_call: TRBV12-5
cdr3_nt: TGTGCTAGTGGCCGATCGACAGGGACGGGGAATGAGCAGTTCTTC
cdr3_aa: CASGRSTGTGNEQFF

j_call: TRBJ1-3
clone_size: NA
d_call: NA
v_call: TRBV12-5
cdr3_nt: TGTGCTAGTGGTTTGGGGGAAGGGGTCTCTGGAAACACCATATATTTT
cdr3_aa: CASGLGEGVSGNTIYF

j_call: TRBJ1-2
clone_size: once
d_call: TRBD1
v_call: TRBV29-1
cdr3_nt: TGCAGCGCAGGAGACAGGGCCTCCCTTTCTATCTTTGGCTACACCTTC
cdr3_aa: CSAGDRASLSIFGYTF

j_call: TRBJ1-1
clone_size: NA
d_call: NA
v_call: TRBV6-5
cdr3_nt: TGTGCCAGCAGGTTAACAACTGAAGCTTTCTTT
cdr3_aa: CASRLTTEAFF

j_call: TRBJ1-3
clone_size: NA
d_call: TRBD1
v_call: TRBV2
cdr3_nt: TGTGCCAGCAGGAAGGAGGGGGCGCGAGGAAACACCATATATTTT
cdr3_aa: CASRKEGARGNTIYF

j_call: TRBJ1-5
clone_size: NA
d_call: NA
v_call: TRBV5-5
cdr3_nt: TGTGCCAGCAGCTTGGCTACGGAGCTAGGGCCCCAGCATTTT
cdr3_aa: CASSLATELGPQHF

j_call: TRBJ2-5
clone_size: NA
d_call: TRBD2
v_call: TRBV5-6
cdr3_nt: TGTGCCAGCAGCAAGCGGGGGGGCGCCGAGACCCAGTACTTC
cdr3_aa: CASSKRGGAETQYF

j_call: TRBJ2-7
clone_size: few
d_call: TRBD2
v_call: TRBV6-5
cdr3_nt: TGTGCCACCATCTTAAAACCGGGACTAGCGGGGGAGCAGTACTTC
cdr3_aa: CATILKPGLAGEQYF

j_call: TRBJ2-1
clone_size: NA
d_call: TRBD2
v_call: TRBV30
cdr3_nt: TGTGCCTGGAGCCGGGGGGACCTCCGCCTCTTC
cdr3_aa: CAWSRGDLRLF

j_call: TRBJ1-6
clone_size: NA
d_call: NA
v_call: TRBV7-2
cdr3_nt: TGTGCCAGTTTGGCAGGGCTTTATAATTCACCCCTCCACTTT
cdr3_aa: CASLAGLYNSPLHF

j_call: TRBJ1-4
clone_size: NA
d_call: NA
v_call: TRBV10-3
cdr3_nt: TGTGCCATCAGTGCGGGTAGCAATGAAAAACTGTTTTTT
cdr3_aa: CAISAGSNEKLFF

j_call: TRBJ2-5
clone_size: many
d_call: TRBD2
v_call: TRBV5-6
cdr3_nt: TGTGCCAGCAGAGGGCTAATAGCGGGGGGAGGAGAGACCCAGTACTTC
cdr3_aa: CASRGLIAGGGETQYF

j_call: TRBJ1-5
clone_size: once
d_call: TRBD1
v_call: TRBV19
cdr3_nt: TGTGCCAGTAGTAAAGGACAGGGTGGGCAGCCCCAGCATTTT
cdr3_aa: CASSKGQGGQPQHF

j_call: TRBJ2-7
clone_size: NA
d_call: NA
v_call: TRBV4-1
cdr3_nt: TGCGCCAGCAGCCATCCCTACCGGGACAACGAGCAGTACTTC
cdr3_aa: CASSHPYRDNEQYF

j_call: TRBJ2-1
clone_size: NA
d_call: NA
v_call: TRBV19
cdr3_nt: TGTGCCAGTAGTGATGACAGGACCATATACAATGAGCAGTTCTTC
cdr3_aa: CASSDDRTIYNEQFF

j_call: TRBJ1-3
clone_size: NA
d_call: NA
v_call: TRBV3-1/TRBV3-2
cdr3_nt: TGTGCCAGCAGCCCGGGAAACAGTGAGGGAAACACCATATATTTT
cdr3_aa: CASSPGNSEGNTIYF

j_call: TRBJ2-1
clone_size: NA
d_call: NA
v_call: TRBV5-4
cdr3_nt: TGTGCCAGCAGCTCCGGCGGGGCAATCTCCTACAATGAGCAGTTCTTC
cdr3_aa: CASSSGGAISYNEQFF

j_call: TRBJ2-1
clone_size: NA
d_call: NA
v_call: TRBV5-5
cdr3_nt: TGTGCCAGCAGCTTAGACGGGTCAGCCAAGGATGAGCAGTTCTTC
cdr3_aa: CASSLDGSAKDEQFF

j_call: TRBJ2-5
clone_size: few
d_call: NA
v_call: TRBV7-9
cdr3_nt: TGTGCCAGCAGTCCCCGCGGGACAGAGACCCAGTACTTC
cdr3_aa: CASSPRGTETQYF

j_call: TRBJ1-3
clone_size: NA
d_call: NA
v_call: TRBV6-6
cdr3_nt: TGTGCCAGCAGTTACTCGAGGGTCCGCTCTGGAAACACCATATATTTT
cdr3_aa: CASSYSRVRSGNTIYF

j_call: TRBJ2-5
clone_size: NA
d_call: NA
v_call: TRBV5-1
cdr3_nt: TGCGCCAGCAGCTTGGCCCGACAGGGAGGAATGGAGACCCAGTACTTC
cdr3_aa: CASSLARQGGMETQYF

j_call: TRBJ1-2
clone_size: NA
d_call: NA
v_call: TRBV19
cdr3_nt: TGTGCCAGTAGTCCTGACAGAAACTATGGCTACACCTTC
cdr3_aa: CASSPDRNYGYTF

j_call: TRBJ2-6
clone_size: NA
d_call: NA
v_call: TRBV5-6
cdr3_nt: TGTGCCAGCAGCTTGGGTCCAGGCCCCCAGGCTGGGGCCAACGTCCTGACTTTC
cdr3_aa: CASSLGPGPQAGANVLTF

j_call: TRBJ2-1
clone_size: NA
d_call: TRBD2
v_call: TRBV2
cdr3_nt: TGTGCCAGCAGTCCCGTCCGGGGGGGGAATGAGCAGTTCTTC
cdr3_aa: CASSPVRGGNEQFF

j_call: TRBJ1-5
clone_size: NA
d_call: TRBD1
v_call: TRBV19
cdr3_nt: TGTGCCAGTAGTACCCCGAGGACAGGGAATCAGCCCCAGCATTTT
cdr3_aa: CASSTPRTGNQPQHF

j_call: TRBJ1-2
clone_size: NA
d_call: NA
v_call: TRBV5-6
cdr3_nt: TGTGCCAGCAGCCCGGACAGAACCTATGGCTACACCTTC
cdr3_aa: CASSPDRTYGYTF

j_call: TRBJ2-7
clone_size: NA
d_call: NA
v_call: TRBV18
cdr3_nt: TGTGCCAGCTCAGAACAGGGATCGTGGGAGCAGTACTTC
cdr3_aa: CASSEQGSWEQYF

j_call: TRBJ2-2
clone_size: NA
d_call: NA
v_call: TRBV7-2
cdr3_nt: TGTGCCAGCAGCTTGGTGAGCGGGAACACCGGGGAGCTGTTTTTT
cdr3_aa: CASSLVSGNTGELFF

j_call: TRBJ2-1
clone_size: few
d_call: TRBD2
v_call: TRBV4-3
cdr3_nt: TGCGCCAGCAGCCAAGAACCAACTAGCGGGGGGGCCTTCTCCTACAATGAGCAGTTCTTC
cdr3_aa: CASSQEPTSGGAFSYNEQFF

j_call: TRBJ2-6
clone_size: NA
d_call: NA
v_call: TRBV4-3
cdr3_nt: TGCGCCAGCAGCCCAACAGGGAACTCTGGGGCCAACGTCCTGACTTTC
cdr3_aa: CASSPTGNSGANVLTF

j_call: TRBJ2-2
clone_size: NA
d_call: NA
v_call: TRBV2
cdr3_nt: TGTGCCAGCAGTGAATCGCTCGTCAGTCCGAACACCGGGGAGCTGTTTTTT
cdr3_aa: CASSESLVSPNTGELFF

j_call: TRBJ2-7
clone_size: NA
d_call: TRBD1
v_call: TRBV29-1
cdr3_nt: TGCAGCGCCAAAGGGGGCTTGGGGCACTCCTACGAGCAGTACTTC
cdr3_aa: CSAKGGLGHSYEQYF

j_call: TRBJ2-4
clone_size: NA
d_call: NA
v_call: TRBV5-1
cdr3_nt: TGCGCCAGCAGCTTGCTGGGCAGCAAAAACATTCAGTACTTC
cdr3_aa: CASSLLGSKNIQYF

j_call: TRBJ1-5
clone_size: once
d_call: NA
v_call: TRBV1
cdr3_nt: TGCACCAGCAGCCAAGATCGGCAGGGAGGATGCCCCCAGCATTTT
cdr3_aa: CTSSQDRQGGCPQHF

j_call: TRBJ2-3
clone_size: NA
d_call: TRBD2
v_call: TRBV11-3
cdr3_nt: TGTGCCAGCAGCTCCGGGAGAGTAGTAGCGGGGGAGCCCTCGGATACGCAGTATTTT
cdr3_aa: CASSSGRVVAGEPSDTQYF